This T cell receptor beta chain was identified in a study of vaccination and CD4 T cells after COVID-19. Background on the study: Participants were vaccinated with two doses, given as either BNT162b2 or mRNA-1273 vaccine.

The time point is: late sampling 161 to 241 days after vaccination in a few convalescent patients. Treatment here: approximately 10-day PBMC culture with coronavirus spike peptide pools or control peptides (ViraFEST assay). At the Johns Hopkins FTIC core, DNA taken from cultured CD4+ T cells was sequenced by way of the Oncomine TCR Beta short-read assay. One entry per CDR3 protein, called by TCRdb with MiXCR from the PCR reads. The sample has some 17,000 distinct CDR3 sequences; roughly half are singletons. Details on this clonotype: The antigen is undetermined.

CDR3 length equals 14 residues. The germline V gene encodes CDR1 MNHNS and CDR2 SASEGT. V was clipped by 5 bases and J by 4 bases, with 12 bases between them. The J gene is TRBJ1-5, the V gene TRBV6-1; D perhaps matches TRBD1 (5 bases). The origin of this receptor is a human donor who had recovered from COVID-19. Specimen: CD4+ T cells from blood, cultured in vitro, collected about 7 months after SARS-CoV-2 vaccination. CDR3 nucleotides: TGTGCCAGCAGTACGCAGACAGCTAATCAGCCCCAGCATTTT. It is translated as CASSTQTANQPQHF.